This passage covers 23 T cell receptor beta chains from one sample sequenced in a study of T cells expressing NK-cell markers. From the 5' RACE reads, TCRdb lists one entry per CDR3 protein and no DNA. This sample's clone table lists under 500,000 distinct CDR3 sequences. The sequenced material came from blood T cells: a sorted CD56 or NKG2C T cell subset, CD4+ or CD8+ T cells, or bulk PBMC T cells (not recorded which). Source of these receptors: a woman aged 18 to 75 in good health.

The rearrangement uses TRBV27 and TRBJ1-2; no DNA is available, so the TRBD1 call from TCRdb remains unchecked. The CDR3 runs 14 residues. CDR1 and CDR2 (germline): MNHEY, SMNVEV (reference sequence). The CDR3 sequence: CASSLWGPNYGYTF.

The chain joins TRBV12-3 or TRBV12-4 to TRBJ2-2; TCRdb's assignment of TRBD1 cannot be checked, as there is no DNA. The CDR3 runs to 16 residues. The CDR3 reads CATVKGATSYTGELFF.

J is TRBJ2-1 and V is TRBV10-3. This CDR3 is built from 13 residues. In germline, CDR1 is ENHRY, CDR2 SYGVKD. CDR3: CAIRDHTYNEQFF.

The CDR3 protein is CSVTQSQETQYF. The V and J genes are TRBV29-1 and TRBJ2-5. CDR3 length: 12 residues. Germline lookup yields CDR1 SQVTM and CDR2 ANQGSEA.

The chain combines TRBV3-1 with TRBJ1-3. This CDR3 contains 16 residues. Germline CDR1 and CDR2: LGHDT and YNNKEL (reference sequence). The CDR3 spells CASSPPAVSSGNTIYF.

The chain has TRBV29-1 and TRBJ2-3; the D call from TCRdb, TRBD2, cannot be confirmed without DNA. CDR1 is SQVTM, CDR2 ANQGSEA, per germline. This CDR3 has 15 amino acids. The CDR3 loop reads CSVAPSGGSTDTQYF.

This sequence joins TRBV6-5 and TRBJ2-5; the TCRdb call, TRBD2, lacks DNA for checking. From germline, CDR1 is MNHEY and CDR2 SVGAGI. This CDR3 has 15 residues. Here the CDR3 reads CASSSGVTSDETQYF.

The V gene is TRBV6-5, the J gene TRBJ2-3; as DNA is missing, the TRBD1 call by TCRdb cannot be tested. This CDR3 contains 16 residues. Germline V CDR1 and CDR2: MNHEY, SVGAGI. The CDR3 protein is CASSYSGQPPGNTQYF.

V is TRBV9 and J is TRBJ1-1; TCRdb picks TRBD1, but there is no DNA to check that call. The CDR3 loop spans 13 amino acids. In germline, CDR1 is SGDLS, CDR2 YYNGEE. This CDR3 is CASSVAGQGEAFF.

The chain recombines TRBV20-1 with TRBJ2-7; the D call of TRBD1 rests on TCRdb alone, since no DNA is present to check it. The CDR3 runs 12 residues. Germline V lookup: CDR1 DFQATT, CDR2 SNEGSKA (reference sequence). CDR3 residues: CSAREGGSGQYF.

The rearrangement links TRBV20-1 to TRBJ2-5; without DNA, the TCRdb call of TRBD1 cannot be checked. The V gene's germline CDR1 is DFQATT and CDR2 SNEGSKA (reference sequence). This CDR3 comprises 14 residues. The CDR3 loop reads CSARVGGGQETQYF.

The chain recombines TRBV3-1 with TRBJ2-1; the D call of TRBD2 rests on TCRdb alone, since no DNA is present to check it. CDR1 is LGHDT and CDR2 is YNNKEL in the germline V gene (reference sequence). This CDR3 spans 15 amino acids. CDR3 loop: CASSPGLATYNEQFF.

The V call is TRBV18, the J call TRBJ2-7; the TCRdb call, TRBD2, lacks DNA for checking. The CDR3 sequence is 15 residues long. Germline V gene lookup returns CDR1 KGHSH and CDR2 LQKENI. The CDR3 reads CASSPPTSGIYEQYF.

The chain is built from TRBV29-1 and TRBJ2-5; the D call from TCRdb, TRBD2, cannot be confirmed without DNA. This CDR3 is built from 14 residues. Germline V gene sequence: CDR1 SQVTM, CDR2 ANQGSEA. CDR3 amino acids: CSVVTSGRQETQYF.

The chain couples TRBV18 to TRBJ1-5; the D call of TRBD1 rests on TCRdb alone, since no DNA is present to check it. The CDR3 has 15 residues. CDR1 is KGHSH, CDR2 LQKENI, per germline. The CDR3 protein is CASSPPGQGRQPQHF. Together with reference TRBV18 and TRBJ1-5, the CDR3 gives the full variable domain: NAGVMQNPRHLVRRRGQEARLRCSPMKGHSHVYWYRQLPEEGLKFMVYLQKENIIDESGMPKERFSAEFPKEGPSILRIQQVVRGDSAAYFCASSPPGQGRQPQHFGDGTRLSIL.

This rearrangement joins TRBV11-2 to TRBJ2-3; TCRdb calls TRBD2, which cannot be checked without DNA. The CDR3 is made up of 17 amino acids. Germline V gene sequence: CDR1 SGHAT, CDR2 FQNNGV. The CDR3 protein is CASSSPVSSGSTDTQYF.

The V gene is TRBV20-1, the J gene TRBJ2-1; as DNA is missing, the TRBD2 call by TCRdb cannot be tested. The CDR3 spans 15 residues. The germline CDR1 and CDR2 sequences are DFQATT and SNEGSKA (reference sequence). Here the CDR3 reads CSARTFGPPGDEQFF.

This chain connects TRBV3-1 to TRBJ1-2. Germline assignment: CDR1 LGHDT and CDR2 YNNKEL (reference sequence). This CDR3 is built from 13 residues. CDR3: CASSQRVNYGYTF.

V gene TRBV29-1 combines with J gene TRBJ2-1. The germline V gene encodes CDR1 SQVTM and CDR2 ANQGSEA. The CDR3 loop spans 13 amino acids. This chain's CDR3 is CSVDQAKDNEQFF.

This CDR3 reads CASSLGNGGALPEYF. This chain links TRBV5-1 with TRBJ2-4; lacking DNA, the TRBD2 call made by TCRdb goes unchecked. The CDR3 is 15 amino acids. Per the germline V gene, CDR1 is SGHRS and CDR2 is YFSETQ.

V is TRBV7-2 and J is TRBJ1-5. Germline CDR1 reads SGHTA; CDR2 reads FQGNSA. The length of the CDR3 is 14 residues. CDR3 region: CASSLWWSNQPQHF.

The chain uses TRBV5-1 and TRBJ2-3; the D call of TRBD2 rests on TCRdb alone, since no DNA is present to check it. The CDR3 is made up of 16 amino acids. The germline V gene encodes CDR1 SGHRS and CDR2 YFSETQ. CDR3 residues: CASSPQLAVSTDTQYF.

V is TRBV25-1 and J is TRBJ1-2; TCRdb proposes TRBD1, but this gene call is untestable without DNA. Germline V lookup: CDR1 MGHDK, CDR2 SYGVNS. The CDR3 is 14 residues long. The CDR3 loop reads CASSTPDRGADYTF.